This paragraph reports one TCR beta chain. What it binds is unknown. CDR1 SGHTA and CDR2 FQGNSA come from the germline V gene. V was cut by 7 bases and J by 3 bases, with 19 bases left in between. This CDR3 region has 15 residues. The record originates from a study of cytomegalovirus exposure and HLA in healthy donors. Primers included in the PCR were 60 Vbeta and 13 Jbeta primers. The data were produced by immunoSEQ multiplex PCR, yet TCRdb's version contains in-frame clones alone and is incomplete. The top ten clones hold 3.5% to 5% of a sample with some 130,000 clones, over 75% of them seen once. The study, taken as a whole, reports: Researchers counted roughly 160 TCR beta chains as cytomegalovirus-associated. CMV serostatus was the sole immune exposure information available. TCR beta sequences reportedly predicted most subjects' HLA-A and HLA-B alleles accurately.

Sequenced: PBMCs. This clonotype originated in a male donor in good health and CMV-seropositive. V and J are TRBV7-2 and TRBJ2-7; D possibly corresponds to TRBD1 (5 bases). In nucleotides, the CDR3 is TGTGCCAGCACTCTATTCGCAGGGTCGTTCTACGAGCAGTACTTC. This codes for CASTLFAGSFYEQYF. The complete variable domain, with remaining parts taken from reference TRBV7-2 and TRBJ2-7, reads GAGVSQSPSNKVTEKGKDVELRCDPISGHTALYWYRQSLGQGLEFLIYFQGNSAPDKSGLPSDRFSAERTGGSVSTLTIQRTQQEDSAVYLCASTLFAGSFYEQYFGPGTRLTVT.